One and the same sample provided the 9 T cell receptor beta chains below, sequenced in a study of T-cell memory formation after mild COVID-19. TCRdb used MiXCR to reprocess the 5' RACE reads, holding one entry per CDR3 protein. The repertoire holds around 250,000 distinct CDR3 sequences, 15% seen once, with under 2.5% in the top ten. What was sequenced was PBMCs or a T cell subset sorted from them (not recorded which). The origin of the receptors is an adult woman who had mild COVID-19 (a few samples of this study predate the infection). Cell type and time point are not known.

This clonotype has just a few counts. The gene calls are TRBV5-1 and TRBJ1-2, with D maybe TRBD1 (6 bases). V was clipped by 0 bases and J by 3 bases, with 9 bases between them. The germline V gene has CDR1 SGHRS and CDR2 YFSETQ. The CDR3 is 14 amino acids. The CDR3 sequence: CASSLGYRDYGYTF. CDR3 bases: TGCGCCAGCAGCTTGGGGTACAGGGACTATGGCTACACCTTC.

The count of this clonotype is one. V is TRBV11-2 and J is TRBJ1-2; possible D gene TRBD1, 5 bases. The germline CDR1 and CDR2 sequences are SGHAT and FQNNGV. Trimming cost V 3 bases and J 5 bases, with 13 bases left between them. The CDR3 is made up of 14 amino acids. The CDR3 DNA is TGTGCCAGCAGCTTTGAGGGGAGTAGGTATGGCTACACCTTC. Protein sequence: CASSFEGSRYGYTF.

This clonotype came up a few times. V and J are TRBV19 and TRBJ2-7; TRBD2 matches 11 bases. Germline assignment: CDR1 LNHDA and CDR2 SQIVND (reference sequence). V lost 3 bases, J lost 4 bases, and 5 bases stayed unmatched. The CDR3 is 15 amino acids. For the CDR3, the DNA is TGTGCCAGTAGTATCGGACTAGCGGGTCTATACGAGCAGTACTTC. Protein sequence: CASSIGLAGLYEQYF.

This clonotype was counted between two and nine times. The chain links TRBV12-3 or TRBV12-4 to TRBJ2-5, with 7 positions matching TRBD2. V lost 3 bases to trimming and J lost 0 bases; unmatched junction nucleotides: 7. The CDR3 has 16 amino acids. CDR3 coding DNA: TGTGCCAGCAGTTTGAGAAGCGGGGAACACCAAGAGACCCAGTACTTC. Residues: CASSLRSGEHQETQYF.

This clonotype was picked up a small number of times. The rearrangement links TRBV25-1 to TRBJ1-2; D remains unclear. The CDR3 runs to 12 residues. V gave up 3 bases and J gave up 4 bases, with 6 bases separating them. Germline CDR1 is MGHDK and CDR2 is SYGVNS. As DNA, the CDR3 is TGTGCCAGCAGTGACCAAAGCTATGGCTACACCTTC. It is translated as CASSDQSYGYTF.

The chain joins TRBV7-9 to TRBJ1-1; 8 bases agree with TRBD1. The length of the CDR3 is 14 residues. With V trimmed by 5 bases and J by 0 bases, 2 bases remained unmatched. Germline values: CDR1 SEHNR, CDR2 FQNEAQ (reference sequence). Here the CDR3 DNA reads TGTGCCAGCAGCAACAGGGGGATGAACACTGAAGCTTTCTTT. It translates to CASSNRGMNTEAFF. The full variable domain, in which reference TRBV7-9 and TRBJ1-1 provide the parts outside the CDR3, is DTGVSQNPRHKITKRGQNVTFRCDPISEHNRLYWYRQTLGQGPEFLTYFQNEAQLEKSRLLSDRFSAERPKGSFSTLEIQRTEQGDSAMYLCASSNRGMNTEAFFGQGTRLTVV.

In this sample, this clonotype turned up a few times. V usage is TRBV7-2 and J usage is TRBJ2-5; weak D call: TRBD2 (7 bases). The V gene's germline CDR1 is SGHTA and CDR2 FQGNSA. CDR3 length: 14 amino acids. Between the trimmed V and J ends, which lost 5 bases and 1 base, there was a span of 11 bases. CDR3 in amino acids: CASSIGGVQETQYF. The DNA of the CDR3 is TGTGCCAGCAGCATAGGGGGGGTCCAAGAGACCCAGTACTTC. The variable domain in full, with the rest retrieved from reference TRBV7-2 and TRBJ2-5, is GAGVSQSPSNKVTEKGKDVELRCDPISGHTALYWYRQSLGQGLEFLIYFQGNSAPDKSGLPSDRFSAERTGGSVSTLTIQRTQQEDSAVYLCASSIGGVQETQYFGPGTRLLVL.

This clonotype was seen a few times. The chain employs TRBV7-9 and TRBJ2-5; D may correspond to TRBD1 or TRBD2 (5 bases each). The CDR3 spans 13 residues. CDR1 SEHNR and CDR2 FQNEAQ come from the germline V gene (reference sequence). With 7 bases removed from V and 5 bases from J, the gap between germline ends came to 14 bases. The CDR3 DNA follows: TGTGCCAGCACCTGGGACGGGCGGGAGACCCAGTACTTC. This codes for CASTWDGRETQYF.

This clonotype was observed a handful of times. The rearrangement links TRBV19 to TRBJ1-4; D might be TRBD1 (6 bases). Deletions cut 3 bases from V and 0 bases from J, with 17 bases between. The CDR3 is made up of 18 amino acids. Germline V gene lookup returns CDR1 LNHDA and CDR2 SQIVND (reference sequence). The CDR3 coding sequence is TGTGCCAGTAGTATGGGGGTCGGACAGCTTGCAACTAATGAAAAACTGTTTTTT. Translated: CASSMGVGQLATNEKLFF.